What follows is one T cell receptor beta chain and its context. No antigen is known for it. The trim is 1 base for V and 9 bases for J, with a gap of 10 bases between the germline ends. From the cysteine up to the phenylalanine, the CDR3 has a length of 14 residues. Only CDR3 DNA remains: 42 bases, in frame from the first base. Reading the germline V gene (reference sequence) gives CDR1 LNHDA and CDR2 SQIVND. In total, roughly 710 healthy bone marrow donors made up the cohort. At the time of sampling, all cohort members were nominally healthy, though unrecorded immune exposures were likely present. The donor tested CMV seronegative and was one of the 352 seronegative cohort members. A peripheral blood sample was collected from each donor, and TCR beta sequencing was performed on peripheral blood mononuclear cells. The Qiagen DNeasy Blood Extraction Kit was used to extract genomic DNA from the blood cell samples.

The library relied on the immunoSEQ multiplex PCR assay. For the multiplex PCR, a mixture combining 60 forward primers for TCR Vbeta segments and 13 reverse primers for TCR Jbeta segments was used. Amplification of the CDR3 region of rearranged TCR beta genes was performed with a multiplex PCR assay on genomic DNA. Amplified TCR beta libraries were sequenced as 87-base-pair reads on the Illumina HiSeq System. In the paper's pipeline: Across the roughly 700 repertoires, a later analysis counted around 80 million unique TCR beta chains, around 10 million of which were shared by at least two donors. A nearest-neighbor algorithm error-corrected the raw reads and collapsed the reads into unique sequences, merging closely related sequences to remove PCR and sequencing errors. CDR3 sequences were aligned to IMGT reference sequences to assign V, D and J gene segments. For a sequence to be retained, at least a six-nucleotide match to both a V gene segment and a J gene segment was required. A rearrangement counted as productive if the CDR3 had no stop codons and remained in frame with V and J, and every other rearrangement counted as non-productive. CDR3 was defined according to IMGT convention as the region running from the second conserved V-encoded cysteine to the conserved J-encoded phenylalanine. Sequences without an unambiguous match to a single V gene segment were excluded from the earlier analysis of about 630 of the donors. In an earlier analysis of 587 of the donors, V segments were called functional above 56.7% productive rearrangements and were called segregating when the between-donor standard deviation exceeded 5%. To diagnose cytomegalovirus status from the catalog of TCR beta chain sequences, a statistical classification framework was built. In a later analysis, V and J genes were assigned by comparing TCR nucleotide sequences against IMGT/GENE-DB human TR gene sequences. A later analysis assigned CDR3 sequences and most-parsimonious VDJ recombination scenarios with the TCRdist pipeline. In a later analysis, every TCR beta chain was defined by the combination of its CDR3 amino acid sequence and its V-gene family, and reads without a unique V-gene family were dropped. A later analysis removed 600 or so highly shared, low-generation-probability nucleotide sequences to deal with suspected cross-contamination and a sequencing artifact. In a later analysis, a clonal expansion index was calculated for each public chain from normalized within-repertoire ranks of inferred template counts. A later analysis computed generation probabilities with a VDJ recombination model fitted to out-of-frame rearrangements, and checked the results against IGoR. In a later analysis, hypergeometric tests were used to score TCR-TCR, TCR-HLA and TCR-CMV co-occurrence, with a repertoire-size bias correction applied to TCR pairs. False discovery rates were estimated in a later analysis by permuting HLA or CMV assignments 20 times. In a later analysis, co-occurring TCRs were grouped using DBSCAN, with TCRdist sequence similarity added in when clustering inside HLA-allele-positive subsets. For co-occurrence clustering, repertoires with fewer than 30,000 or more than 120,000 public chains were excluded, along with about five repertoires with anomalous nucleotide sharing. TCRdb stores this immuneACCESS table with in-frame sequences only. Part of the clones is absent; in the studies checked, under half of the shortfall reflects unresolved V genes, and no reason is known for the rest. The V and J calls and clone size are taken from that table; D and trimming were inferred from the DNA. The sample's own table lists more than 95,000 clones. Roughly 0.94% of the sample rests with the top ten.

The data were taken from a study of cytomegalovirus exposure and HLA in healthy donors (dated by TCRdb to 2017 to 2019). About the study as a whole: An earlier analysis of approximately 550 of the donors reported 276 Gb of sequence data and 117 million unique TCR beta sequences from 150 million to 200 million T cells. An early release covering roughly 580 HLA-typed donors comprised approximately 290 gigabases of sequencing data and around 80 million unique TCR sequences. The genetic ancestry cluster associated with self-reported Caucasian donors included over 80% of the 300 to 450 genotyped donors. The study aimed to test whether cataloging public T cell receptors could reveal signatures of past pathogen exposure. The T cell repertoires of around 730 subjects were profiled by immunosequencing and related to cytomegalovirus serostatus. In addition to the first cohort of roughly 700 subjects, a separate validation cohort of 100 to 150 different subjects was used. To predict cytomegalovirus infection status, the study brought together high-throughput TCR immunosequencing, statistical association of individual TCRs with disease status, and machine learning. A later analysis re-examined previously published TCR beta repertoires from hundreds of donors and added high-resolution HLA genotyping to investigate patterns of TCR occurrence. The later analysis used no new phenotypic data to find candidate immune exposures, relying instead on TCR beta sequences and their occurrence across donors. An earlier analysis of 587 of the donors used high-throughput TCR beta sequencing to judge whether each TCR beta V gene segment behaved as functional or pseudogenic. Donor age, sex, ethnicity and CMV serostatus were compiled alongside the repertoire data. In a later genetic analysis, genome-wide SNP genotypes for about 55% of the 666 donors were used, and that subset was treated as a discovery cohort. All discovery cohort repertoires had been generated using a single sequencing platform. Both class I and class II loci were covered by HLA typing, at four-digit resolution. The number of donors typed differed by locus, with roughly 620-640 for A, B, C, DRB1 and DQB1, roughly 520 for DQA1, approximately 580 for DPA1, and around 460 for DPB1. Four to six DR-DQ haplotypes were handled as single units for association and clustering because linkage in the cohort was strong. On average, over 200,000 unique TCR beta nucleotide sequences were sequenced per donor among more than 350 genotyped donors of the cohort, with roughly 18% of those sequences being non-productive.

Broad study findings and their caveats: For the cohort, immune exposure information was limited to CMV serostatus. In a later genetic analysis, a missense DCLRE1C variant was associated with V-gene and J-gene trimming of TCR beta chains, and the association was replicated in an independent cohort. While some public TCRs were present in many individuals, most TCR sequences turned up only very rarely across donors. Correlated functional status among segregating V segments might reflect linkage disequilibrium, but an unknown experimental factor could not be ruled out. Sequencing depth was assumed to be roughly uniform across donors in the presence/absence analyses, though that assumption may not hold. The cohort was sequenced for TCR beta chains only, and without alpha or paired-chain data the features that could be detected were limited. It was suggested by the authors that the approach could potentially be generalized to other disease states and immunological phenotypes. The earlier analysis of 587 of the donors excluded roughly 17 rarely observed V segments, including chromosome 9 orphons, because counts were too low. A later analysis found that TCR association rates varied across HLA loci, with DRB1 alleles showing the most associated TCRs and HLA-C alleles the fewest. A group of highly shared sequence variants was considered likely to be a technical artifact of the sequencing pipeline. Most CMV-associated TCR beta chains appeared to be HLA-restricted in a later analysis, and the HLA associations seemed to be driven largely by CMV exposure. HLA typing was unavailable for some donors at each locus, so association tests used only the typed subset. In a later analysis, around 17,000 TCR beta sequences were associated with specific HLA alleles at a false discovery rate of 0.05. According to a later genetic analysis, donors in an Asian-associated ancestry cluster had fewer N-insertions in productive TCRs than the approximately 690-donor mean. A later analysis found that HLA-associated TCR beta chains were more clonally expanded and had lower generation probabilities than equally common non-associated chains. In an earlier analysis of approximately 590 of the donors, most TCR beta V segments appeared in productive rearrangements about 90% or about 30% of the time, broadly matching IMGT annotations. In a later analysis, several top co-occurrence clusters were reported to appear linked to parvovirus B19, influenza, CMV and Epstein-Barr virus. Some IMGT-functional V segments, including TRBV6-2 and TRBV6-3, could not be distinguished by the 87-base-pair reads and were therefore excluded. The study gave a list of around 170 TCR beta chains associated with cytomegalovirus. In both the original and validation cohorts, the classifier was reported to diagnose cytomegalovirus status with high specificity and sensitivity. When HLA alleles, especially DR and DQ, strongly co-occurred, TCR associations were difficult to assign to individual alleles. In vitro tests confirmed that a few of the cytomegalovirus-associated TCR beta chains recognize cytomegalovirus antigens. A further reported finding was that TCR beta sequences accurately predicted the HLA-A and HLA-B alleles for most subjects in the first cohort.

This chain joins TRBV19 to TRBJ1-6, with the D gene not clear enough to name. The sequenced sample consisted of PBMCs. This TCR derives from a man aged 18 to 30 in good health and CMV-seronegative. The nucleotides are TGTGCCAGTAGTATAGCGCCTCGGGGTTCACCCCTCCACTTT. This yields the protein CASSIAPRGSPLHF.